These 7 T cell receptor beta chains came from one sample sequenced in a study of T cell responses to AZD1222 COVID-19 vaccine. The table came from immunoSEQ multiplex PCR; TCRdb's copy has only in-frame clones and leaves some out. This sample carries approximately 100,000 clones, 91% of them seen once, and the ten largest clones take about 50%. The sequenced sample was peripheral blood, obtained on day 0 of AZD1222 vaccination. The receptor source for this set is an adult in good health.

This clone was picked up one time. The CDR3 loop reads CASRPGTASPLHF. The DNA for the CDR3 is TGTGCCAGCAGGCCCGGGACAGCTTCACCCCTCCACTTT. The chain combines TRBV28 with TRBJ1-6, with 7 nucleotides matching TRBD1. The CDR3 has 13 residues. The V segment lost 6 bases and the J segment 9 bases; nucleotides outside the gene matches: 5. Germline values: CDR1 MDHEN, CDR2 SYDVKM.

The chain combines TRBV21-1 with TRBJ2-7. TRBV21-1 is deemed a pseudogene. The CDR3 runs to 15 residues. The CDR3 loop is CASSKARSQPYEQYF. The CDR3 DNA follows: TGTGCCAGCAGCAAAGCTCGAAGTCAGCCCTACGAGCAGTACTTC.

J is TRBJ1-1 and V is TRBV3-1 (or the pseudogene TRBV3-2); 7 nucleotides line up with TRBD1. The CDR3 sequence is 13 residues long. CDR1 and CDR2 (germline): LGHDT, YNNKEL (reference sequence). V lost 5 bases and J lost 5; bases outside the gene matches: 5. CDR3 DNA: TGTGCCAGCAGCTCACAGGGGAAAACTGAAGCTTTCTTT. It specifies CASSSQGKTEAFF.

This chain connects TRBV6-4 to TRBJ2-3; no clear D gene. Germline V gene sequence: CDR1 MRHNA, CDR2 SNTAGT. The CDR3 totals 14 residues. V dropped 3 bases and J dropped 2 bases, with 9 bases sitting between them. The CDR3 protein is CASSEVPFTDTQYF. CDR3 DNA sequence: TGTGCCAGCAGTGAGGTTCCGTTCACAGATACGCAGTATTTT.

The chain has TRBV15 and TRBJ2-5, with D hard to call. Germline values: CDR1 LNHNV, CDR2 YYDKDF (reference sequence). This CDR3 has 13 amino acids. V lost 2 bases and J 7 bases, leaving 11 bases between the germline ends. CDR3 sequence reads: CATSRTRPGTQYF. The DNA for the CDR3 is TGTGCCACCAGCAGAACTCGCCCGGGGACCCAGTACTTC.

The chain links TRBV18 to TRBJ1-6; D might be TRBD1 (5 bases). CDR1 is KGHSH, CDR2 LQKENI, per germline. CDR3 length equals 17 residues. Trimming pared 2 bases from V and 7 bases from J, leaving 18 bases between. The CDR3 reads CASSPMSLLGGNSPLHF. CDR3 in DNA: TGTGCCAGCTCACCAATGTCCCTACTCGGGGGGAATTCACCCCTCCACTTT.

V usage is TRBV27 and J usage is TRBJ1-2; D remains unclear. This CDR3 spans 13 amino acids. V was pared by 4 bases and J by 8 bases, with 14 bases between. Germline lookup yields CDR1 MNHEY and CDR2 SMNVEV (reference sequence). CDR3 coding DNA: TGTGCCAGCAGTTCTTTACAGAGTTTAGGCTACACCTTC. Protein: CASSSLQSLGYTF.